Presented here are 11 T cell receptor beta chains from one specimen sequenced in a study of blood T cell repertoires in COVID-19. The data were produced by immunoSEQ multiplex PCR, yet TCRdb's version contains in-frame clones alone and is incomplete. The sample contains some 150,000 clones, around 81% of which appear only once. The specimen sequenced was peripheral blood. Receptors originate from a woman in her 50s with acute or convalescent COVID-19.

The rearrangement links TRBV28 to TRBJ2-5; D possibly corresponds to TRBD2 (7 bases). This CDR3 is built from 17 residues. Germline V gives CDR1 MDHEN, CDR2 SYDVKM. Trimming removed 3 bases from V and 4 bases from J, with 21 bases in between. DNA of the CDR3: TGTGCCAGCAGTTTGGTATTGGGGGGGCTGGACGGAGAGACCCAGTACTTC. Translated, it gives CASSLVLGGLDGETQYF.

CDR3 in amino acids: CASSPQTVSDTQYF. Written as DNA, the CDR3 is TGTGCCAGCAGCCCCCAGACTGTGTCAGATACGCAGTATTTT. The chain joins TRBV11-2 to TRBJ2-3, with D unresolved. Germline V CDR1 and CDR2: SGHAT, FQNNGV. This CDR3 spans 14 amino acids. Trimming removed 5 bases from V and 4 bases from J, with 13 bases in between.

The CDR3 sequence is CASSPILDRGRETQYF. Written as DNA, the CDR3 is TGTGCCAGCAGCCCGATCTTGGACAGGGGGCGGGAGACCCAGTACTTC. The gene calls are TRBV7-7 and TRBJ2-5; TRBD1 matches 11 bases. CDR3 length: 16 amino acids. Germline CDR1 reads SSHAT; CDR2 reads FNYEAQ (reference sequence). V dropped 5 bases and J dropped 5; count of bases not matched to a gene: 10.

The chain links TRBV6-4 to TRBJ1-5; 9 bases map to TRBD1. The CDR3 totals 18 residues. Germline trimming cut 5 bases from V and 5 bases from J; bases unmatched to any gene: 16. Per the germline V gene, CDR1 is MRHNA and CDR2 is SNTAGT. CDR3 nucleotides: TGTGCCAGCAGTAAGCGACAGGGGGGAAGGAGTTTGGATCAGCCCCAGCATTTT. This gives the protein CASSKRQGGRSLDQPQHF.

This chain connects TRBV7-5 to TRBJ1-6. TRBV7-5 is listed as a pseudogene. CDR3 length: 18 amino acids. CDR3 sequence (DNA): TGTGTCAGAAGCTTAGCGCGGATTCCGTCGCCCTATAATTCACCCCTCCACTTT. Translation gives CVRSLARIPSPYNSPLHF.

The rearrangement uses TRBV19 and TRBJ2-7; 7 positions agree with TRBD1. The CDR3 extends over 16 amino acids. J was trimmed by 5 bases and V by 7 bases; bases with no gene match: 17. CDR1 is LNHDA and CDR2 is SQIVND in the germline V gene (reference sequence). The CDR3 sequence is CASTTMEAQGVNEQYF. The CDR3 nucleotides are TGTGCCAGTACCACCATGGAGGCCCAGGGGGTCAACGAGCAGTACTTC.

The chain uses TRBV27 and TRBJ1-1; D ambiguous. Germline V lookup: CDR1 MNHEY, CDR2 SMNVEV (reference sequence). Trimming took 2 bases from V and 8 from J, leaving 12 bases between them. The CDR3 extends over 13 amino acids. The CDR3 loop reads CASSLIPGGEAFF. The CDR3 coding sequence is TGTGCCAGCAGTTTAATTCCGGGTGGCGAAGCTTTCTTT.

This chain joins TRBV2 and TRBJ1-5; tentatively, D is TRBD1 (6 bases). CDR3 length: 14 amino acids. V lost 3 bases and J lost 1, with 7 bases in between. Germline V CDR1 and CDR2: SNHLY, FYNNEI. The CDR3 bases are TGTGCCAGCAGTGACAGGGGAAGCAATCAGCCCCAGCATTTT. Its translation: CASSDRGSNQPQHF. Together with reference TRBV2 and TRBJ1-5, the CDR3 gives the full variable domain: EPEVTQTPSHQVTQMGQEVILRCVPISNHLYFYWYRQILGQKVEFLVSFYNNEISEKSEIFDDQFSVERPDGSNFTLKIRSTKLEDSAMYFCASSDRGSNQPQHFGDGTRLSIL.

This chain links TRBV7-9 with TRBJ1-1; 7 nucleotides align to TRBD1. CDR1 SEHNR and CDR2 FQNEAQ come from the germline V gene (reference sequence). V lost 1 base to trimming and J lost 1 base; unmatched junction nucleotides: 0. The CDR3 sequence is 14 residues long. The CDR3 loop reads CASSLGTGNTEAFF. The CDR3 DNA sequence: TGTGCCAGCAGCTTAGGGACAGGGAACACTGAAGCTTTCTTT.

The chain combines TRBV2 with TRBJ2-7; TRBD2 might be the D (5 bases). V was cut by 6 bases and J by 2 bases, with 5 bases left in between. The CDR3 consists of 11 residues. Germline V CDR1 and CDR2: SNHLY, FYNNEI. The CDR3 loop reads CASSGTYEQYF. DNA of the CDR3: TGTGCCAGCAGCGGGACCTACGAGCAGTACTTC.

The V call is TRBV7-9, the J call TRBJ2-1, with 7 bases that match TRBD1. This CDR3 has 16 amino acids. The germline gives CDR1 SEHNR, CDR2 FQNEAQ (reference sequence). With V trimmed by 2 bases and J by 4 bases, 8 bases remained unmatched. CDR3 sequence: CASSLWLGTDYNEQFF. The CDR3 region has the DNA TGTGCCAGCAGCTTATGGCTAGGGACAGATTACAATGAGCAGTTCTTC. Supplemented by reference TRBV7-9 and TRBJ2-1, the full variable domain reads DTGVSQNPRHKITKRGQNVTFRCDPISEHNRLYWYRQTLGQGPEFLTYFQNEAQLEKSRLLSDRFSAERPKGSFSTLEIQRTEQGDSAMYLCASSLWLGTDYNEQFFGPGTRLTVL.